This TCR beta chain was identified in a study of cytomegalovirus exposure and HLA in healthy donors. Measured with immunoSEQ multiplex PCR; TCRdb has only the in-frame clones, and not every one. The sample lists about 73,000 clones, roughly 90% occurring once. The CDR3 totals 18 residues. V dropped 1 base and J dropped 0; count of bases not matched to a gene: 11. CDR1 SGHNT and CDR2 YYREEE come from the germline V gene (reference sequence). A word on this clone: The antigen is unknown.

Study-level results: It was found in a later analysis that first-cohort TCR clusters tended to co-occur in the 100 to 150 validation repertoires. Associated with cytomegalovirus, according to the listing, were 150 to 200 TCR beta chains.

Separation from the roughly 690-subject first cohort characterized the roughly 130-subject validation cohort, to which the donors belonged. What was sequenced was PBMCs. V usage is TRBV5-4 and J usage is TRBJ2-3, with TRBD2 matching over 7 bases. This receptor was taken from a woman under 30 in good health and CMV-seropositive. The CDR3 nucleotides read TGTGCCAGCAGCTTGAGTCTTGTGGGCGGGAGTAGCACAGATACGCAGTATTTT. Its protein is CASSLSLVGGSSTDTQYF.